This section outlines one T cell receptor beta chain sequence together with its context. The junction had 2 bases not matched to a gene; V was cut back by 4 bases and J by 2 bases. The germline V gene has CDR1 MNHNY and CDR2 SVGAGI (reference sequence). This CDR3 is built from 14 residues. This sample is part of a study of patients and donors after allogeneic stem cell transplantation. TCRdb recomputed calls from the RT-PCR reads with MiXCR, one row per CDR3 protein. Among about 74,000 distinct CDR3 sequences listed, around 27% were seen once. This clonotype originated in a human donor who was either an allogeneic HSCT recipient or a stem cell or donor lymphocyte infusion donor (not recorded which). It is not recorded whose cells these are; they may come from a transplant donor. Material for sequencing was blood, either unsorted or a sorted T cell fraction (not recorded which). The rearrangement links TRBV6-6 to TRBJ2-7, with 10 bases matching TRBD1. The CDR3 region is CASSSTGGAYEQYF. CDR3 sequence (DNA): TGTGCCAGCAGTTCGACAGGGGGCGCCTACGAGCAGTACTTC.